These T cell receptor beta chains were read from a single sample in a study of T cell responses to AZD1222 COVID-19 vaccine. Assay used: immunoSEQ multiplex PCR; TCRdb lists only in-frame clones, some missing. The sample comprises roughly 120,000 clones, about 82% of which are singletons, and roughly 15% rests with the top ten. Sequenced material: peripheral blood, taken 28 days after the second AZD1222 dose. The source of these receptors is an adult who received the AZD1222 COVID-19 vaccine. Each CDR3 is given with its conserved first and last residue. The order of the fields is CDR3 DNA, CDR3 protein, J gene, clone size, D gene, V gene, CDR3 length. A D gene is named only where the DNA matches it firmly. Size is stated for part of the rows, as once, few or many counts, or as a class when the clone is expanded.

TGTGCCAGCAGTGCCAGAGGACAAGCAACTAATGAAAAACTGTTTTTT	CASSARGQATNEKLFF	TRBJ1-4	.	.	TRBV2	16
TGTGCCAGCAGCTTGGGCCGACTAGCCAAAAACATTCAGTACTTC	CASSLGRLAKNIQYF	TRBJ2-4	.	.	TRBV5-5	15
TGTGCCCTCGACCAGGCAGCGAATTCACCCCTCCACTTT	CALDQAANSPLHF	TRBJ1-6	.	.	TRBV7-9	13
TGTGCCATCAGTGAGGAGGCCTCTCAGCCCCAGCATTTT	CAISEEASQPQHF	TRBJ1-5	.	.	TRBV10-3	13
TGTGCCAGCAGCCCTAGTGGGACTAGCGGGAGGCGGACCTACAATGAGCAGTTCTTC	CASSPSGTSGRRTYNEQFF	TRBJ2-1	.	TRBD2	TRBV9	19
TGTGCCAGTAGTCCCCAGGAGAGAATTCGGGGCTACACCTTC	CASSPQERIRGYTF	TRBJ1-2	.	.	TRBV19	14
TGCGCCAGCAGCAAGACAGGGGCCGAAGCCGGGGAGCTGTTTTTT	CASSKTGAEAGELFF	TRBJ2-2	.	TRBD1	TRBV5-1	15
TGTGCCAGCAGCTTCCAGGGGTTCCAGGAGACCCAGTACTTC	CASSFQGFQETQYF	TRBJ2-5	.	.	TRBV5-4	14
TGTGCCAGCAGCGACCTTTTTAAGTTAGGGGACTACAATGAGCAGTTCTTC	CASSDLFKLGDYNEQFF	TRBJ2-1	once	.	TRBV6-4	17
TGTGCCAGCAGCCGCAGTAGGTATGCTGAAGCTTTCTTT	CASSRSRYAEAFF	TRBJ1-1	.	.	TRBV5-4	13
TGCGCCAGCAGCCAAGATCCGGGACTAGCATCCGAGCAGTACTTC	CASSQDPGLASEQYF	TRBJ2-7	.	TRBD2	TRBV4-1	15
TGTGCCACCAGTGTTCAGACTAGTGGTGAGCAGTTCTTC	CATSVQTSGEQFF	TRBJ2-1	few	.	TRBV24-1	13
TGTGCCAGCAGTCCGACGCCGGCCCCAATTTACGAGCAGTACTTC	CASSPTPAPIYEQYF	TRBJ2-7	.	.	TRBV2	15
TGTGCCAGTAGTATAGACCGCGGGGGGTTCGGGGAGCTGTTTTTT	CASSIDRGGFGELFF	TRBJ2-2	.	TRBD2	TRBV19	15
TGTGCCAGCAGCAACGCACGGGGGGGACAGTCCTCCTACGAGCAGTACTTC	CASSNARGGQSSYEQYF	TRBJ2-7	once	.	TRBV3-1/TRBV3-2	17
TGTGCCAGCAGCAAACTACAGGGCACTGAAGCTTTCTTT	CASSKLQGTEAFF	TRBJ1-1	.	.	TRBV7-9	13
TGTGCCAGCAGTGACAACGAGCGGGAGGCGCCTCTCACCCTTTTTGTCCACGAGCAGTACTTC	CASSDNEREAPLTLFVHEQYF	TRBJ2-7	.	TRBD2	TRBV6-4	21
TGTGCCAGCAGCTTAGTGGTGGCCGGGGAGCTGTTTTTT	CASSLVVAGELFF	TRBJ2-2	.	.	TRBV7-9	13
TGCGCCAGCAGCTTGGATACAGGGAACAATGAGCAGTTCTTC	CASSLDTGNNEQFF	TRBJ2-1	.	.	TRBV5-1	14
TGTGCCAGCAGCTTAGGGACAGGGATATTTGGGGCCAACGTCCTGACTTTC	CASSLGTGIFGANVLTF	TRBJ2-6	.	TRBD1	TRBV11-3	17
TGTGCCAGCCAAGGGGTAGGAAGGAGTGGAGGCTACACCTTC	CASQGVGRSGGYTF	TRBJ1-2	.	.	TRBV2	14
TGTGCCAGCAGCTTAAGGGTAGCGGGACCTTACAATGAGCAGTTCTTC	CASSLRVAGPYNEQFF	TRBJ2-1	.	TRBD2	TRBV11-2	16
TGTGCCAGCAGCGTAGGCGGGAGTGGCTACAATGAGCAGTTCTTC	CASSVGGSGYNEQFF	TRBJ2-1	.	TRBD2	TRBV9	15
TGTGCCAGCTCGGACAGCGGCCAAGAGACCCAGTACTTC	CASSDSGQETQYF	TRBJ2-5	.	.	TRBV18	13
TGTGCCAGCAGCTTCTCAGCGGGTCACAATGAGCAGTTCTTC	CASSFSAGHNEQFF	TRBJ2-1	.	.	TRBV7-3	14